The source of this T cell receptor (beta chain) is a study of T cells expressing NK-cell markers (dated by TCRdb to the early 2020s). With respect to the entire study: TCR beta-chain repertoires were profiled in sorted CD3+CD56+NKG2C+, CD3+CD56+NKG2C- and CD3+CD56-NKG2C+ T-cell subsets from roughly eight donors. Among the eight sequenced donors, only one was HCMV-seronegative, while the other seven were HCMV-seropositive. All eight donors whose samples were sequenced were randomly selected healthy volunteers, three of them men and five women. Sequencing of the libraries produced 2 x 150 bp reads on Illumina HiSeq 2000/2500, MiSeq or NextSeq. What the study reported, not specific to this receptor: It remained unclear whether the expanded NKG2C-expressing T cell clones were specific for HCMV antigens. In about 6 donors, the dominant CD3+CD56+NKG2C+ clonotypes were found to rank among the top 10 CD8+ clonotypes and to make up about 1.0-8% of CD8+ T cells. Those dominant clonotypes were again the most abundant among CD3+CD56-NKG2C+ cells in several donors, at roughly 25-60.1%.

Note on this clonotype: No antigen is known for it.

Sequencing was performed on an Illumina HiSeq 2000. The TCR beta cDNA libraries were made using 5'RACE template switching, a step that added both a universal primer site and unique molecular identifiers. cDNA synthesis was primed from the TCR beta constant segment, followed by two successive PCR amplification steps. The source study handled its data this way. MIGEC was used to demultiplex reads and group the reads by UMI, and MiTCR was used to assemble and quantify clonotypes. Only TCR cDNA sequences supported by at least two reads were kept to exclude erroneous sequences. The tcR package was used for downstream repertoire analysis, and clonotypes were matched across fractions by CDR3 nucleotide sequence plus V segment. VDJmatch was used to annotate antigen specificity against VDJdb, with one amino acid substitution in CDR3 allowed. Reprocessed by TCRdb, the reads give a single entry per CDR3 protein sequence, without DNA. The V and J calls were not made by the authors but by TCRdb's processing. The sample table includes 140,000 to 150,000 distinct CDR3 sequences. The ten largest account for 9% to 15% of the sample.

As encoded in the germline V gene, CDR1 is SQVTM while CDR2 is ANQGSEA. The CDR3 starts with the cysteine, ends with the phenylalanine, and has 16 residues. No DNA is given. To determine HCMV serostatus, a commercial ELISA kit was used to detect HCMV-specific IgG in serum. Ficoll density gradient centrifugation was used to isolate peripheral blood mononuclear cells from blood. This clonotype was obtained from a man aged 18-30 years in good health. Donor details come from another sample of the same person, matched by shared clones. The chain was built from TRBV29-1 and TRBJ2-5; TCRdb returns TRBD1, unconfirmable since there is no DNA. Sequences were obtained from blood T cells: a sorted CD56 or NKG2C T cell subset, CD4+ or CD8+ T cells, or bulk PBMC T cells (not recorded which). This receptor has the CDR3 CSVGGSGQGNIQTQYF.